This T cell receptor (beta chain) was captured in a study of STAT5B mutations in CD4+ large granular lymphocyte leukemia. Sequencing was performed with immunoSEQ multiplex PCR; in TCRdb, only in-frame clones are kept and a portion is missing. The table has just over 40,000 clones, 84% seen once. V lost 7 bases and J 0 bases, leaving 13 bases between the germline ends. This CDR3 has 16 residues. Germline V lookup: CDR1 MDHEN, CDR2 SYDVKM. Input material: CD4+ T cells from blood buffy coats. The TCR comes from a human donor in good health. V and J are TRBV28 and TRBJ1-6; D not certain. CDR3 amino acids: CASTNPTGSYNSPLHF. The CDR3 nucleotides read TGTGCCAGCACAAATCCCACCGGCTCCTATAATTCACCCCTCCACTTT.